This T cell receptor (beta chain) was identified in a study of shared clonotypes between healthy human individuals. Data came from immunoSEQ multiplex PCR; TCRdb stores just in-frame clones and leaves some out. The sample has roughly 2.2 million clones; 85% to 95% are singletons. Donation came from healthy HIV-negative adults that had no recent acute infections or vaccinations. The CDR3 has 15 residues. The trim removed 2 bases at V and 5 bases at J, leaving 6 bases unmatched. The V gene's germline CDR1 is SGHRS and CDR2 YFSETQ. The receptor comes from a man aged 18 to 30 in good health. Some clones in this sample may be carry-over from other donors' samples. The gene calls are TRBV5-1 and TRBJ1-2; 10 bases line up with TRBD1. The source material was naive CD4+ T cells from PBMCs. Subset denoted: CD45RA+ positively selected. CDR3 in amino acids: CASSFEAGQGYGYTF. CDR3 coding DNA: TGCGCCAGCAGCTTCGAAGCGGGACAGGGGTATGGCTACACCTTC.